The rows below give T cell receptor beta chains drawn from one sample of a study of shared clonotypes between healthy human individuals. The data were produced by immunoSEQ multiplex PCR, yet TCRdb's version contains in-frame clones alone and is incomplete. Counted here are under 2,000,000 clones, around 96% occurring once; the ten biggest clones make up around 1.2%. The sample consisted of naive CD8+ T cells sorted from blood. These receptors all stem from a man aged 18 to 30 in good health. The CDR3 runs from the conserved cysteine through the conserved F or W. The order of the fields is V gene, D gene, J gene, clone size, CDR3 DNA, CDR3 protein. D genes are given only for firm matches. For some rows the clone size is stated as once, few or many, or as a class when expanded; others skip it.

TRBV6-5,TRBD2,TRBJ2-7,NA,TGTGCCAGCGCGGGACTAAATTTCTACGAGCAGTACTTC,CASAGLNFYEQYF
TRBV19,NA,TRBJ1-2,few,TGTGCCAGTGTAGGCTCGACGGATCCTAACTATGGCTACACCTTC,CASVGSTDPNYGYTF
TRBV5-6,NA,TRBJ2-1,NA,TGTGCCAGCAGCTTTAGTCTGGAGGGGTGGAATGAGCAGTTCTTC,CASSFSLEGWNEQFF
TRBV25-1,NA,TRBJ2-7,NA,TGTGCCAGCAGACTACAGGGATGGAGCGAGCAGTACTTC,CASRLQGWSEQYF
TRBV27,NA,TRBJ2-7,NA,TGTGCCAGCAGTATTACCGGGCGAATCTACGAGCAGTACTTC,CASSITGRIYEQYF
TRBV4-1,NA,TRBJ1-2,NA,TGCGCCAGCAGCCAGGTCCAGCAGGACCGCTGGGAGGGCTACACCTTC,CASSQVQQDRWEGYTF
TRBV4-1,NA,TRBJ2-1,NA,TGCGCCAGCAGCCACTCGGAGGACGCGGATGAGCAGTTCTTC,CASSHSEDADEQFF
TRBV6-1,NA,TRBJ2-3,NA,TGTGCCAGCAGTGAAGCGTGGTGGGATACGCAGTATTTT,CASSEAWWDTQYF
TRBV9,NA,TRBJ2-6,NA,TGTGCCAGCAGCGTAGAGGGAGAGCTCTCTGGGGCCAACGTCCTGACTTTC,CASSVEGELSGANVLTF
TRBV5-1,TRBD1,TRBJ1-4,NA,TGCGCCAGCAGCCAGGGACAGGGGGCGGGTCAGGAAAAACTGTTTTTT,CASSQGQGAGQEKLFF